This entry describes one TCR beta chain. Its antigen is not identified. The germline V and J ends were trimmed by 5 bases and 9 bases, with 16 bases remaining between them. The CDR3 runs 13 residues. Per germline, CDR1 SGHVS and CDR2 FNYEAQ. This specimen belongs to a study of T cell repertoires in ileal Crohn's disease. As for the study in general: All patients had surgery for stricturing (61%) or penetrating (around 40%) disease. Study-level results: Sorted CD8 T cells held more high-frequency clones than CD4. Compared with non-smokers, active smokers at surgery showed more clonal expansions. Endoscopic recurrence occurred in every patient whose clonality exceeded 26.8%.

TCRdb keeps only in-frame clones here, not all; method: immunoSEQ multiplex PCR. The sample lists over 12,000 clones, roughly 80% occurring once. The chain uses TRBV7-6 and TRBJ1-2; maybe TRBD1 (6 bases). This sequence originates from an adult with Crohn's disease. Sequencing was performed on ileal tissue. CDR3 amino acids: CASSTLLGDSYTF. CDR3 DNA: TGTGCCAGCAGCACATTATTAGGGGACAGCTACACCTTC.